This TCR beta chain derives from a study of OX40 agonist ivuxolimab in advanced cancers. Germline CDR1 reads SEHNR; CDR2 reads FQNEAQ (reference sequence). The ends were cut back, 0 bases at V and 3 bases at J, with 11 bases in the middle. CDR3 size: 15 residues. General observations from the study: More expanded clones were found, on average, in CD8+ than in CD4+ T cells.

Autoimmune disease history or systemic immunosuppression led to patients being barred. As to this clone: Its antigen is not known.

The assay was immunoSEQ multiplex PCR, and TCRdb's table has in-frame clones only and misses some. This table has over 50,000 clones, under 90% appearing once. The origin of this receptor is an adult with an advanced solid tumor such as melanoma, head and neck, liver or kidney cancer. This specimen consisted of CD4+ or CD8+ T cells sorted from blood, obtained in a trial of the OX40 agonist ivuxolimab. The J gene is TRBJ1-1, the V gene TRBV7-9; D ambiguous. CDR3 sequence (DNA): TGTGCCAGCAGCTTAGCGGGAGGAGGAGACACTGAAGCTTTCTTT. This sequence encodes CASSLAGGGDTEAFF. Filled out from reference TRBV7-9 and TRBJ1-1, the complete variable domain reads DTGVSQNPRHKITKRGQNVTFRCDPISEHNRLYWYRQTLGQGPEFLTYFQNEAQLEKSRLLSDRFSAERPKGSFSTLEIQRTEQGDSAMYLCASSLAGGGDTEAFFGQGTRLTVV.